Shown below are 25 T cell receptor beta chains from a single sample sequenced in a study of blood T cells in healthy people across ages. A second PCR, run for 7 to 11 cycles, used a sample-barcoded 5' primer plus a J-beta primer mix. One entry per CDR3 protein, called by TCRdb with MiXCR from the 5' RACE reads. The repertoire holds approximately 490,000 distinct CDR3 sequences, around 24% seen once, with 7.5% to 9% in the top ten. The same sample was also used in a study of T cells of mothers and their children.

The material sequenced was blood. These receptors all stem from a boy between 5 and 17 years old in good health.

This clonotype has more than one count but fewer than ten. The chain joins TRBV20-1 to TRBJ1-6; the D is unclear. V was trimmed by 0 bases and J by 12 bases, leaving 15 bases between them. CDR3 length equals 14 residues. CDR1 DFQATT and CDR2 SNEGSKA come from the germline V gene (reference sequence). In nucleotides, the CDR3 is TGCAGTGCTAGAGATGGTAGCGGGGTCAAACCCCTCCACTTT. Encoded protein: CSARDGSGVKPLHF.

The genes are TRBV7-2 and TRBJ2-2; 7 positions match TRBD2. The ends lost 7 bases at V and 5 bases at J; junction bases unmatched: 13. Germline CDR1 SGHTA, CDR2 FQGNSA. This CDR3 comprises 16 residues. The CDR3 loop is CASTPMWAGATGELFF. DNA for the CDR3: TGTGCCAGCACCCCCATGTGGGCGGGAGCAACCGGGGAGCTGTTTTTT.

This clonotype was detected once. Germline and junction disagree at one end, which may indicate a read error. The chain carries TRBV25-1 and TRBJ2-5; D unclear. CDR3 size: 14 residues. Germline V lookup: CDR1 MGHDK, CDR2 SYGVNS. In DNA form, the CDR3 reads TGTGCCGGCAGTGCCAGAGCGTACCAAGAGACCCAGTACTTC. It codes for CAGSARAYQETQYF.

This clonotype was observed a few times. The CDR3 here is CASSLGPNEKLFF. In DNA form, the CDR3 reads TGTGCCAGCAGTTTGGGACCTAATGAAAAACTGTTTTTT. The V and J genes are TRBV6-6 and TRBJ1-4; D may be TRBD1 (5 bases). Trimming cost V 4 bases and J 3 bases, with 6 bases left between them. This CDR3 spans 13 amino acids. Germline values: CDR1 MNHNY, CDR2 SVGAGI (reference sequence).

The chain joins TRBV20-1 to TRBJ2-7; D not resolved. CDR1 is DFQATT and CDR2 is SNEGSKA in the germline V gene (reference sequence). The length of the CDR3 is 13 residues. V dropped 1 base and J dropped 2 bases, with 9 bases sitting between them. CDR3: CSARGGRAYEQYF. In DNA, the CDR3 is TGCAGTGCTAGAGGTGGAAGGGCCTACGAGCAGTACTTC.

There are a few counts of this clonotype. The chain couples TRBV20-1 to TRBJ2-5; no definite D call. The germline V and J ends were trimmed by 5 bases and 1 base, with 2 bases remaining between them. The CDR3 has 10 amino acids. CDR1 is DFQATT, CDR2 SNEGSKA, per germline (reference sequence). The CDR3 reads CSAGQETQYF. CDR3 nucleotides: TGCAGTGCTGGCCAAGAGACCCAGTACTTC.

The CDR3 nucleotides are TGTGCCACCAGCGAGGAGCTCCAGTCCTACAATGAGCAGTTCTTC. Residues: CATSEELQSYNEQFF. This chain connects TRBV15 to TRBJ2-1; no firm D call. Trimming removed 5 bases from V and 1 base from J, with 12 bases in between. The CDR3 has 15 residues. Germline V CDR1 and CDR2: LNHNV, YYDKDF (reference sequence). Complete variable domain (other parts from reference TRBV15 and TRBJ2-1): DAMVIQNPRYQVTQFGKPVTLSCSQTLNHNVMYWYQQKSSQAPKLLFHYYDKDFNNEADTPDNFQSRRPNTSFCFLDIRSPGLGDTAMYLCATSEELQSYNEQFFGPGTRLTVL.

The rearrangement joins TRBV29-1 to TRBJ1-2; unclear D gene. The CDR3 spans 12 residues. Germline CDR1 reads SQVTM; CDR2 reads ANQGSEA. Trimming left V 3 bases short and J 5 bases short, with 10 bases between. CDR3 sequence (DNA): TGCAGCGTTGACGGGCCTAGATATGGCTACACCTTC. As protein: CSVDGPRYGYTF.

This clonotype came up a few times. This chain uses TRBV4-3 with TRBJ2-7; possible D gene TRBD1, 6 bases. The CDR3 runs 15 residues. Germline values: CDR1 LGHNA, CDR2 YSLEER. V lost 1 base, J lost 2 bases, and 12 bases lay in between. DNA for the CDR3: TGCGCCAGCAGCCAAGTGGCAGGGGTGACCTACGAGCAGTACTTC. Translated, it gives CASSQVAGVTYEQYF.

The chain couples TRBV24-1 to TRBJ1-5, with D maybe TRBD1 (5 bases). The CDR3 runs to 16 residues. With 2 bases removed from V and 2 bases from J, the gap between germline ends came to 12 bases. Germline CDR1 reads KGHDR; CDR2 reads SFDVKD. The CDR3, as DNA: TGTGCCACCAGTGATTCGCAGGGCTTGGGCAATCAGCCCCAGCATTTT. This codes for CATSDSQGLGNQPQHF.

A few counts support this clonotype. V and J are TRBV20-1 and TRBJ1-4, with D perhaps TRBD1 (5 bases). From germline, CDR1 is DFQATT and CDR2 SNEGSKA (reference sequence). V was pared by 3 bases and J by 4 bases, with 24 bases between. The CDR3 is 18 amino acids. The CDR3: CSARMDTGHVPFNEKLFF. DNA of the CDR3: TGCAGTGCTAGGATGGACACAGGTCACGTACCATTTAATGAAAAACTGTTTTTT.

Regarding this clonotype: One junction end does not reproduce the germline sequence, and a read error may be involved. The chain recombines TRBV28 with TRBJ2-7; TRBD2 agrees at 12 bases. The CDR3 has 16 amino acids. Germline V gene sequence: CDR1 MDHEN, CDR2 SYDVKM. The CDR3 sequence: CASSGTSGWASYKQYF. The CDR3 DNA reads as TGTGCCAGCAGCGGGACTAGCGGGTGGGCTTCCTACAAGCAGTACTTC.

The sample holds a few counts of this clonotype. The gene calls are TRBV29-1 and TRBJ2-3; 11 nucleotides agree with TRBD2. The CDR3 has 16 amino acids. With V trimmed by 6 bases and J by 0 bases, 8 bases remained unmatched. CDR1 and CDR2 (germline): SQVTM, ANQGSEA. This chain's CDR3 is CSVSGTSGGSTDTQYF. The CDR3 nucleotides read TGCAGCGTCTCCGGGACTAGCGGCGGTAGCACAGATACGCAGTATTTT.

The V and J genes are TRBV5-1 and TRBJ1-2; TRBD1 might be the D (5 bases). The germline gives CDR1 SGHRS, CDR2 YFSETQ. This CDR3 has 15 amino acids. Trimming shortened V by 6 bases and J by 2 bases, and 17 bases separated the two germline ends. The CDR3 protein is CASTPDWGENYGYTF. CDR3 nucleotides: TGCGCCAGCACTCCCGATTGGGGGGAGAACTATGGCTACACCTTC.

V and J are TRBV24-1 and TRBJ2-1; D is uncertain. The CDR3 extends over 12 amino acids. V lost 6 bases and J 8 bases, leaving 10 bases between the germline ends. Germline CDR1 and CDR2: KGHDR and SFDVKD. The CDR3, as DNA: TGTGCCACCAGTTTTGCGGCCGATGAGCAGTTCTTC. This sequence encodes CATSFAADEQFF.

This chain uses TRBV10-3 with TRBJ2-7, with TRBD1 as a possible D gene (6 bases). V was shortened by 5 bases and J by 3 bases, with 17 bases between the two germline ends. The germline gives CDR1 ENHRY, CDR2 SYGVKD. The CDR3 has 15 amino acids. In DNA, the CDR3 is TGTGCCATCAGTCCTCTCGTGGGGGCCGACTACGAGCAGTACTTC. Its protein product is CAISPLVGADYEQYF.

This clonotype was counted many times. The rearrangement uses TRBV29-1 and TRBJ2-5, with 14 positions matching TRBD2. The CDR3 spans 16 residues. Germline V gene sequence: CDR1 SQVTM, CDR2 ANQGSEA. V lost 4 bases, J lost 3 bases, and 7 bases stayed unmatched. CDR3: CSVGGLAGVDKETQYF. CDR3 nucleotide sequence: TGCAGCGTTGGGGGACTAGCGGGAGTGGATAAAGAGACCCAGTACTTC.

The CDR3 sequence: CASSQVGAGVDEQYF. The CDR3 coding sequence is TGTGCCAGCAGCCAAGTAGGAGCGGGGGTTGACGAGCAGTACTTC. This rearrangement joins TRBV3-1 to TRBJ2-7; 8 bases are a match to TRBD2. V lost 1 base, J lost 5 bases, and 7 bases stayed unmatched. Germline V gives CDR1 LGHDT, CDR2 YNNKEL (reference sequence). The CDR3 consists of 15 residues.

The gene calls are TRBV6-2 or TRBV6-3 and TRBJ2-1; D ambiguous. Trimming shortened V by 0 bases and J by 4 bases, and 16 bases separated the two germline ends. CDR1 and CDR2 from the germline V gene are MNHEY and SVGEGT. The CDR3 length is 17 residues. CDR3 in amino acids: CASSYSPGPIKYNEQFF. CDR3 bases: TGTGCCAGCAGTTACTCGCCAGGCCCGATAAAATACAATGAGCAGTTCTTC.

This clonotype showed up just a few times. The chain employs TRBV7-9 and TRBJ1-1; D not resolved. Germline loops: CDR1 SEHNR, CDR2 FQNEAQ (reference sequence). The V end lost 1 base, the J end lost 2 bases, and 17 bases lay between the germline ends. The CDR3 length is 17 residues. This CDR3 is CASSLDRSWSANTEAFF. The CDR3 region has the DNA TGTGCCAGCAGCTTAGACCGAAGCTGGTCGGCAAACACTGAAGCTTTCTTT.

This chain uses TRBV20-1 with TRBJ1-1, with a weak D call TRBD1 (6 bases). The CDR3 extends over 14 amino acids. The germline CDR1 and CDR2 sequences are DFQATT and SNEGSKA (reference sequence). V was pared by 3 bases and J by 4 bases, with 15 bases between. CDR3 protein: CSARIRGATTEAFF. In nucleotides, the CDR3 is TGCAGTGCTAGGATTAGGGGGGCGACCACTGAAGCTTTCTTT.

As to this clonotype: The germline gene is not matched at one end of the junction; a read error may be the cause. The chain carries TRBV24-1 and TRBJ1-1; D remains ambiguous. Germline lookup yields CDR1 KGHDR and CDR2 SFDVKD. This CDR3 spans 13 amino acids. CDR3 amino acids: CTTSESGNTEAFF. The CDR3 DNA is TGTACCACCAGTGAATCCGGGAACACTGAAGCTTTCTTT.

The rearrangement links TRBV6-6 to TRBJ2-5, with TRBD2 matching over 11 bases. Trimming took 6 bases from V and 1 from J; bases not matched to a gene: 13. The CDR3 runs 18 residues. The germline gives CDR1 MNHNY, CDR2 SVGAGI (reference sequence). The CDR3 here is CASSHGTSGNLFQETQYF. The CDR3 DNA sequence: TGTGCCAGCAGCCACGGGACTAGCGGAAACCTATTCCAAGAGACCCAGTACTTC.

The chain recombines TRBV9 with TRBJ1-6, with 9 positions matching TRBD1. The trim removed 3 bases at V and 7 bases at J, leaving 5 bases unmatched. Germline V gene lookup returns CDR1 SGDLS and CDR2 YYNGEE. The CDR3 has 15 residues. DNA of the CDR3: TGTGCCAGCAGCGGCCCCGGGACAGGGAATTCACCCCTCCACTTT. It codes for CASSGPGTGNSPLHF.

The V and J genes are TRBV6-5 and TRBJ2-7, with D possibly being TRBD1 (6 bases). The germline V and J ends were trimmed by 7 bases and 6 bases, with 13 bases remaining between them. The CDR3 loop spans 12 amino acids. Germline V gene data show CDR1 as MNHEY and CDR2 as SVGAGI. CDR3 DNA: TGTGCCAGCACTACTACAGGGACCGAGCAGTACTTC. Translation gives CASTTTGTEQYF.